This TCR beta chain emerged from a study of OX40 agonist ivuxolimab in advanced cancers. Here immunoSEQ multiplex PCR was the method, and the copy in TCRdb shows in-frame clones only, minus some. The sample holds under 35,000 clones, about 87% seen once. This clone occurred a few times. This CDR3 comprises 15 residues. V lost 0 bases to trimming and J lost 9 bases, with 16 bases between them. Germline V gene lookup returns CDR1 SGHRS and CDR2 YFSETQ. V usage is TRBV5-1 and J usage is TRBJ2-1, with D perhaps assigned TRBD1 or TRBD2 (5 bases each). The TCR comes from an adult with an advanced solid tumor such as melanoma, head and neck, liver or kidney cancer. The material was CD4+ or CD8+ T cells sorted from blood, obtained in a trial of the OX40 agonist ivuxolimab. The CDR3 protein is CASSLGPEGLAEQFF. The CDR3 DNA reads as TGCGCCAGCAGCTTGGGGCCTGAGGGGCTTGCTGAGCAGTTCTTC.